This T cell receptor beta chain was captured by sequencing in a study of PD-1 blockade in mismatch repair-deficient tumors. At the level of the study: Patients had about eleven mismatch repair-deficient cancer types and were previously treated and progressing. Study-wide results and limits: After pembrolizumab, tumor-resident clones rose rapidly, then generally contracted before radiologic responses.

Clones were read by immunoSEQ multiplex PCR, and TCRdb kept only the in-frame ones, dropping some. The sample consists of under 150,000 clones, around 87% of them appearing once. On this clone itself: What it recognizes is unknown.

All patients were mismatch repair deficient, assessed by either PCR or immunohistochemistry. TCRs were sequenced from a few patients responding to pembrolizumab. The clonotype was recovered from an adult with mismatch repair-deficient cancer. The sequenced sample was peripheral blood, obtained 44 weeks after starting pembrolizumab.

The CDR3 DNA follows: TGTGCCTGGAGCCTTAATAACTACGAGCAGTACTTC. Encoded protein: CAWSLNNYEQYF. V is TRBV30 and J is TRBJ2-7; D uncertain. Germline CDR1 GTSNPN, CDR2 SVGIG (reference sequence). V was clipped by 3 bases and J by 3 bases, with 9 bases between them. The CDR3 is 12 residues long.